Shown below are 17 T cell receptor beta chains from a single sample sequenced in a study of blood T cells in healthy people across ages. With a J-beta primer mix and a sample-barcoded 5' primer, a second PCR ran about 7 to 12 cycles. Each CDR3 protein is one row after TCRdb ran MiXCR on the 5' RACE reads. The top ten hold less than 25% of the sample, which has 730,000 or so distinct CDR3 sequences, roughly 45% seen once. Sequencing was carried out using blood. The receptors were sampled from an older woman in good health.

The chain carries TRBV5-1 and TRBJ2-4, with D perhaps given as TRBD1 or TRBD2 (5 bases each). The assigned J gene may be wrong: the sequence end matches TRBJ2-7 better. This CDR3 is 16 amino acids long. Per the germline V gene, CDR1 is SGHRS and CDR2 is YFSETQ. CDR3 protein: CASSVSPGPYSYEQYF. As DNA, the CDR3 is TGCGCCAGCAGTGTGTCGCCGGGACCTTACTCCTACGAGCAGTACTTC.

The chain has TRBV20-1 and TRBJ1-6; D is uncertain. The CDR3 is made up of 15 amino acids. Germline CDR1 and CDR2: DFQATT and SNEGSKA (reference sequence). Trimming took off 0 bases at V and 4 bases at J, with 10 bases between the two ends. This CDR3 reads CSARDTGPYNSPLHF. The CDR3 bases are TGCAGTGCTAGAGATACTGGTCCTTATAATTCACCCCTCCACTTT.

This chain connects TRBV29-1 to TRBJ2-3, with D perhaps matching TRBD2 (7 bases). V was shortened by 4 bases and J by 4 bases, with 15 bases between the two germline ends. The CDR3 is 14 residues long. CDR1 is SQVTM and CDR2 is ANQGSEA in the germline V gene. DNA of the CDR3: TGCAGCGTTGGGAAGGGAGGGGGGTCAGATACGCAGTATTTT. The encoded protein is CSVGKGGGSDTQYF.

V is TRBV2 and J is TRBJ2-2; the D gene is possibly TRBD1 (6 bases). In germline, CDR1 is SNHLY, CDR2 FYNNEI. The V gene lost 7 bases and the J gene lost 7 bases, with 13 bases spanning the gap. The CDR3 runs to 13 residues. CDR3 DNA sequence: TGTGCCAGCAAACACAGGGTGGACGGGGAGCTGTTTTTT. Translation gives CASKHRVDGELFF.

The chain uses TRBV2 and TRBJ2-5; the match to TRBD2 covers 9 bases. The CDR3 is made up of 13 amino acids. Germline V gene data show CDR1 as SNHLY and CDR2 as FYNNEI. Germline trimming cut 8 bases from V and 4 bases from J; bases unmatched to any gene: 5. As DNA, the CDR3 is TGTGCCAGCGGTAGCGGGAGTGGAGAGACCCAGTACTTC. It codes for CASGSGSGETQYF. The complete variable domain, with remaining parts taken from reference TRBV2 and TRBJ2-5, reads EPEVTQTPSHQVTQMGQEVILRCVPISNHLYFYWYRQILGQKVEFLVSFYNNEISEKSEIFDDQFSVERPDGSNFTLKIRSTKLEDSAMYFCASGSGSGETQYFGPGTRLLVL.

This rearrangement joins TRBV3-1 to TRBJ2-3; a possible D gene is TRBD2 (6 bases). Germline V gives CDR1 LGHDT, CDR2 YNNKEL (reference sequence). The CDR3 runs to 13 residues. Between the trimmed V and J ends, which lost 3 bases and 8 bases, there was a span of 12 bases. The CDR3 DNA reads TGTGCCAGCAGCCAGGAGGGCGATCGTACGCAGTATTTT. This sequence encodes CASSQEGDRTQYF.

The chain has TRBV25-1 and TRBJ1-1, with a possible D match to TRBD1 (5 bases). This CDR3 has 14 amino acids. Trimming pared 1 base from V and 5 bases from J, leaving 11 bases between. CDR1 and CDR2 from the germline V gene are MGHDK and SYGVNS. CDR3 nucleotide sequence: TGTGCCAGCAGTGAATCCGGGGGTCGGACTGAAGCTTTCTTT. It is translated as CASSESGGRTEAFF.

This rearrangement joins TRBV29-1 to TRBJ1-1; D uncertain. V lost 6 bases, J lost 1 base, and 9 bases lay in between. The germline V gene encodes CDR1 SQVTM and CDR2 ANQGSEA. The CDR3 length is 12 residues. This CDR3 reads CSVRQTNTEAFF. Written as DNA, the CDR3 is TGCAGCGTGAGGCAGACGAACACTGAAGCTTTCTTT.

This clonotype was counted between two and nine times. The chain carries TRBV25-1 and TRBJ2-1, with D hard to call. This CDR3 region has 15 residues. From germline, CDR1 is MGHDK and CDR2 SYGVNS. V gave up 1 base and J gave up 4 bases, with 11 bases separating them. The CDR3, as DNA: TGTGCCAGCAGTGAATCGGCTGACCAATACAATGAGCAGTTCTTC. Protein sequence: CASSESADQYNEQFF.

V is TRBV18 and J is TRBJ1-2, with D tentatively TRBD1 (5 bases). Germline V gene data show CDR1 as KGHSH and CDR2 as LQKENI. Trimming took off 2 bases at V and 1 base at J, with 17 bases between the two ends. The CDR3 has 17 amino acids. CDR3 nucleotides: TGTGCCAGCTCACCATCCGGGACGGGTAACCGTAACTATGGCTACACCTTC. Protein sequence: CASSPSGTGNRNYGYTF.

Regarding this clonotype: At one boundary the junction diverges from the germline segment, which might be a read error. The CDR3 coding sequence is TGCGGTGCTAGAGGTGACTCTAGCGGGAGAGTAAATGCGGACGAGCAGTACTTC. Its translation is CGARGDSSGRVNADEQYF. This chain joins TRBV20-1 and TRBJ2-4; TRBD2 aligns across 10 bases. TRBJ2-7 matches the DNA end more closely, so the J call is doubtful. CDR1 and CDR2 (germline): DFQATT, SNEGSKA (reference sequence). There are 18 residues in the CDR3.

The chain combines TRBV20-1 with TRBJ2-4; 9 bases line up with TRBD2. This CDR3 region has 18 residues. Germline CDR1 is DFQATT and CDR2 is SNEGSKA (reference sequence). The junction had 26 bases not matched to a gene; V was cut back by 4 bases and J by 13 bases. The CDR3 loop is CSATGEREVPTRRNEQYF. The CDR3 coding sequence is TGCAGTGCTACCGGAGAGCGGGAGGTCCCCACGAGGAGGAATGAGCAGTACTTC.

The chain joins TRBV18 to TRBJ2-1; D not certain. The CDR3 consists of 17 residues. Germline CDR1 is KGHSH and CDR2 is LQKENI. V was cut by 6 bases and J by 5 bases, with 23 bases left in between. CDR3 protein: CASSFALGAAQDNEQFF. In nucleotides, the CDR3 is TGTGCCAGCTCCTTCGCCCTAGGCGCAGCTCAGGACAATGAGCAGTTCTTC.

The chain links TRBV5-1 to TRBJ1-4; D unclear. Germline CDR1 reads SGHRS; CDR2 reads YFSETQ. Trimming left V 4 bases short and J 3 bases short, with 16 bases between. This CDR3 has 16 residues. The CDR3 nucleotides read TGCGCCAGCAGCCCGAGCCCGAGGGTAGCTAATGAAAAACTGTTTTTT. This codes for CASSPSPRVANEKLFF.

The chain links TRBV11-2 to TRBJ2-7; tentatively, D is TRBD1 (5 bases). V shed 2 bases and J shed 7 bases, with 21 bases lying between them. This CDR3 region has 16 residues. Germline V gives CDR1 SGHAT, CDR2 FQNNGV. The CDR3 DNA is TGTGCCAGCAGCTTACGTCTGCAGGGCATAATGAATGAGCAGTACTTC. Its translation: CASSLRLQGIMNEQYF.

CDR3 in DNA: TGCAGTGTTCCCATACGGGGGGGCCTGACAGATACGCAGTATTTT. Translating it yields CSVPIRGGLTDTQYF. The rearrangement joins TRBV20-1 to TRBJ2-3; 8 nucleotides agree with TRBD2. CDR3 length: 15 residues. J was trimmed by 3 bases and V by 7 bases; bases with no gene match: 12. Germline assignment: CDR1 DFQATT and CDR2 SNEGSKA (reference sequence).

As for this clonotype: A much larger clone differs by one base, so this may be a read error. This sequence joins TRBV4-2 and TRBJ2-1, with 8 bases aligning to TRBD1. The J call may be wrong; the DNA end is better matched by TRBJ2-7. Germline V gives CDR1 LGHNA, CDR2 YNFKEQ. This CDR3 contains 18 residues. CDR3 DNA sequence: TGTGCCAGCAGCCAAGATCTTGTGGGACAGGATATTTACAATGAGCAGTACTTC. It specifies CASSQDLVGQDIYNEQYF.